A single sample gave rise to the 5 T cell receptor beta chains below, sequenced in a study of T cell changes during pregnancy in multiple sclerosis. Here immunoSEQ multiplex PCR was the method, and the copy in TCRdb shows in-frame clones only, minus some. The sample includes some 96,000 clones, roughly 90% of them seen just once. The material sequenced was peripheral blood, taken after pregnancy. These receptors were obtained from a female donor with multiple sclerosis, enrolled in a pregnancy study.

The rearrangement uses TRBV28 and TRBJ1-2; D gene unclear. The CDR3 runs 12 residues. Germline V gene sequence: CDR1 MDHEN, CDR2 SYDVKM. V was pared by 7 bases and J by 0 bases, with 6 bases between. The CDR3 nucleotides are TGTGCCAGCACTGAGGCTAACTATGGCTACACCTTC. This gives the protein CASTEANYGYTF.

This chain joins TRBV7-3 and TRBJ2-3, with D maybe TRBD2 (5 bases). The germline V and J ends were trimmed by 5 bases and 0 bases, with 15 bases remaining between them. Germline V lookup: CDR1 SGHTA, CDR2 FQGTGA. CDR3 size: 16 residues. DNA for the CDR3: TGTGCCAGCAGCCCGGGGATCGCCCCTAGCACAGATACGCAGTATTTT. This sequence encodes CASSPGIAPSTDTQYF.

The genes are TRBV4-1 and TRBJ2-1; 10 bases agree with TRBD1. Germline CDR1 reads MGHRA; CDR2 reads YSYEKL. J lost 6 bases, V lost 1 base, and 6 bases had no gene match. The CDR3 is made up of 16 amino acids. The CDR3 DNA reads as TGCGCCAGCAGCCAAGCGGGGGACAGGGGTGGCAATGAGCAGTTCTTC. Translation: CASSQAGDRGGNEQFF.

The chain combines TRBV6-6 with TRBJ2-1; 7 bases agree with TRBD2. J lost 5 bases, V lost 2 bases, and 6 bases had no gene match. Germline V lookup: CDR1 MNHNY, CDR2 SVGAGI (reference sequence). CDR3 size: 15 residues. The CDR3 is CASSYEAGVNNEQFF. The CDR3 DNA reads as TGTGCCAGCAGTTACGAGGCGGGGGTGAACAATGAGCAGTTCTTC.

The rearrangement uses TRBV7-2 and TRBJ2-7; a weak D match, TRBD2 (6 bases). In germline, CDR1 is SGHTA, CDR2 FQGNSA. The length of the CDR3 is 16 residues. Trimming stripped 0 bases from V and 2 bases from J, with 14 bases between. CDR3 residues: CASSLAGGGMAYEQYF. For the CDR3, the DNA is TGTGCCAGCAGCTTAGCGGGGGGTGGAATGGCCTACGAGCAGTACTTC.